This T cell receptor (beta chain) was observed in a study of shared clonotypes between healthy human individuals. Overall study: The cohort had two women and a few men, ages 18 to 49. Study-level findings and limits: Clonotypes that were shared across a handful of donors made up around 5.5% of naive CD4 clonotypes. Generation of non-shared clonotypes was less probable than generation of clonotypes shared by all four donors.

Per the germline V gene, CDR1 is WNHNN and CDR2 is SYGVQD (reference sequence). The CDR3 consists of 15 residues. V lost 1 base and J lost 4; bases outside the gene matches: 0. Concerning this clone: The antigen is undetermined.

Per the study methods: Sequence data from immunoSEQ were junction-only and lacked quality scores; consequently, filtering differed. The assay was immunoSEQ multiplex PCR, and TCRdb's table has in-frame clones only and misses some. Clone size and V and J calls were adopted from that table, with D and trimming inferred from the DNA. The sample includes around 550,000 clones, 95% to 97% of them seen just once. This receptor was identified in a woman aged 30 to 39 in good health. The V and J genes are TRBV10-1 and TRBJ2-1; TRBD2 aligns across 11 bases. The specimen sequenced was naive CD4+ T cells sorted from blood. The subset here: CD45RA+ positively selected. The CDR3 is CASSELAGGYNEQFF. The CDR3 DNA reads TGCGCCAGCAGTGAGTTAGCGGGAGGGTACAATGAGCAGTTCTTC.